What follows are 17 T cell receptor beta chains derived from one specimen sequenced in a study of blood T cell repertoires in COVID-19. TCRdb keeps only in-frame clones here, not all; method: immunoSEQ multiplex PCR. The sample yields about 140,000 clones, more than 80% seen once. Sequences were obtained from PBMCs or T cells enriched from blood (not recorded which). These receptors originate from a woman younger than 30 who had been exposed to COVID-19.

The gene calls are TRBV5-1 and TRBJ1-1; D may be TRBD1 (6 bases). Germline-derived CDR1 and CDR2 are SGHRS and YFSETQ. The CDR3 spans 14 residues. V lost 7 bases to trimming and J lost 0 bases, with 13 bases between them. The CDR3 protein is CASRSQGLNTEAFF. In nucleotides, the CDR3 is TGCGCCAGCCGGTCACAGGGTCTGAACACTGAAGCTTTCTTT.

The J gene is TRBJ2-7, the V gene TRBV18, with D possibly being TRBD1 (6 bases). Germline CDR1 and CDR2: KGHSH and LQKENI. The V end lost 6 bases, the J end lost 5 bases, and 11 bases lay between the germline ends. The CDR3 runs 12 residues. The CDR3 bases are TGTGCCAGCTCCACTTCAGGGGACGAGCAGTACTTC. Translation: CASSTSGDEQYF.

The rearrangement uses TRBV2 and TRBJ2-1; 11 bases fit TRBD2. Germline-derived CDR1 and CDR2 are SNHLY and FYNNEI. This CDR3 has 19 residues. V gave up 4 bases and J gave up 0 bases; unmatched junction bases: 11. The chain's CDR3 is CASSVLRTSGHSSYNEQFF. The CDR3 DNA sequence: TGTGCCAGCAGTGTCTTGCGGACTAGCGGGCACAGCTCCTACAATGAGCAGTTCTTC.

This clone has a handful of counts. The chain is built from TRBV6-1 and TRBJ2-7, with a possible D match to TRBD1 (6 bases). V was shortened by 2 bases and J by 4 bases, with 15 bases between the two germline ends. Germline CDR1 reads MNHNS; CDR2 reads SASEGT. This CDR3 is built from 15 residues. The chain's CDR3 is CASSEPNLGQYEQYF. The CDR3 bases are TGTGCCAGCAGTGAACCTAATTTAGGACAGTACGAGCAGTACTTC.

This chain uses TRBV19 with TRBJ2-2; D unresolved. The CDR3 totals 11 residues. V lost 6 bases and J lost 7, with 6 bases in between. Germline-derived CDR1 and CDR2 are LNHDA and SQIVND (reference sequence). CDR3 bases: TGTGCCAGTAGCCCCGGCGGGGAGCTGTTTTTT. The encoded protein is CASSPGGELFF.

The sample holds a few counts of this clone. The chain carries TRBV28 and TRBJ2-7, with TRBD1 as a possible D gene (5 bases). Germline assignment: CDR1 MDHEN and CDR2 SYDVKM. This CDR3 has 14 amino acids. V shed 1 base and J shed 2 bases, with 9 bases lying between them. CDR3 loop: CASSLSGAAYEQYF. The CDR3 DNA reads as TGTGCCAGCAGTTTATCTGGGGCGGCCTACGAGCAGTACTTC.

V and J are TRBV5-1 and TRBJ1-6; TRBD1 aligns across 10 bases. The J segment lost 6 bases and the V segment lost 3 bases, leaving 3 bases of the junction unmatched. Germline V gene data show CDR1 as SGHRS and CDR2 as YFSETQ. This CDR3 comprises 15 residues. The CDR3 region has the DNA TGCGCCAGCAGCTCGGGGGACAGGGGTAATTCACCCCTCCACTTT. Translation: CASSSGDRGNSPLHF.

This rearrangement joins TRBV7-2 to TRBJ1-5; TRBD1 matches 9 bases. Germline trimming cut 6 bases from V and 8 bases from J; bases unmatched to any gene: 11. The CDR3 has 15 residues. Germline values: CDR1 SGHTA, CDR2 FQGNSA. The CDR3 nucleotides read TGTGCCAGCAGTTTGGACAGGGGAATCGGAAAGCCCCAGCATTTT. It is translated as CASSLDRGIGKPQHF.

The chain carries TRBV27 and TRBJ1-1, with unresolved D. V shed 5 bases and J shed 2 bases, with 9 bases lying between them. The CDR3 length is 13 residues. CDR1 is MNHEY and CDR2 is SMNVEV in the germline V gene (reference sequence). Here the CDR3 DNA reads TGTGCCAGCAGTCTGGTCCTAAACACTGAAGCTTTCTTT. As protein: CASSLVLNTEAFF.

V gene TRBV7-9 combines with J gene TRBJ2-3; 9 bases align to TRBD2. Germline V gives CDR1 SEHNR, CDR2 FQNEAQ (reference sequence). V dropped 3 bases and J dropped 1; count of bases not matched to a gene: 2. The CDR3 consists of 15 residues. The CDR3: CASSLSGRRTDTQYF. CDR3 in DNA: TGTGCCAGCAGCTTGAGCGGGAGGCGCACAGATACGCAGTATTTT.

Notes on this clone: Germline and junction disagree at one end, which may indicate a read error. The genes are TRBV18 and TRBJ2-1; TRBD2 might be the D (6 bases). The CDR3 is 15 amino acids. The germline gives CDR1 KGHSH, CDR2 LQKENI. Here the CDR3 reads CATSIATSSYNEQFF. CDR3 DNA: TGTGCCACCTCAATAGCGACTAGCTCCTACAATGAGCAGTTCTTC.

The V gene is TRBV4-2, the J gene TRBJ1-1; 8 nucleotides align to TRBD1. Looked up from germline, CDR1 is LGHNA and CDR2 is YNFKEQ. CDR3 size: 15 residues. V lost 0 bases to trimming and J lost 7 bases; unmatched junction nucleotides: 7. The CDR3 region is CASSQDWSGGGEAFF. For the CDR3, the DNA is TGTGCCAGCAGCCAAGATTGGTCAGGGGGCGGTGAAGCTTTCTTT.

The chain uses TRBV15 and TRBJ2-7, with D possibly matching TRBD1 (5 bases). This CDR3 comprises 15 residues. V gave up 0 bases and J gave up 0 bases, with 9 bases separating them. CDR1 is LNHNV and CDR2 is YYDKDF in the germline V gene (reference sequence). The CDR3 spells CATSREKGISYEQYF. Here the CDR3 DNA reads TGTGCCACCAGCAGAGAGAAGGGGATCTCCTACGAGCAGTACTTC.

This chain links TRBV4-1 with TRBJ2-1, with 11 bases matching TRBD2. The CDR3 covers 16 residues. V shed 2 bases, J shed 7 bases, and the junction held 7 bases outside the gene matches. Per the germline V gene, CDR1 is MGHRA and CDR2 is YSYEKL. The DNA for the CDR3 is TGCGCCAGCAGCCAAACCCGACTAGCGGGGAGGAATGAGCAGTTCTTC. As protein: CASSQTRLAGRNEQFF.

The rearrangement uses TRBV6-1 and TRBJ1-1; D is ambiguous. This CDR3 spans 14 amino acids. Trimming pared 3 bases from V and 1 base from J, leaving 9 bases between. Germline CDR1 and CDR2: MNHNS and SASEGT. This chain's CDR3 is CASSDRYANTEAFF. As DNA, the CDR3 is TGTGCCAGCAGTGACAGGTACGCGAACACTGAAGCTTTCTTT.

This rearrangement joins TRBV2 to TRBJ2-5, with 9 nucleotides matching TRBD2. The trim removed 2 bases at V and 4 bases at J, leaving 14 bases unmatched. The CDR3 covers 18 residues. Germline V gene data show CDR1 as SNHLY and CDR2 as FYNNEI. The CDR3 DNA follows: TGTGCCAGCAGTGAATGGATAGTAGCGGGAGTTAGATCAGAGACCCAGTACTTC. Its protein is CASSEWIVAGVRSETQYF.

The chain links TRBV9 to TRBJ2-5; 12 bases align to TRBD1. Germline values: CDR1 SGDLS, CDR2 YYNGEE. The CDR3 loop spans 15 amino acids. V shed 3 bases, J shed 5 bases, and the junction held 5 bases outside the gene matches. CDR3 sequence reads: CASSGGQGAWETQYF. The CDR3, as DNA: TGTGCCAGCAGCGGGGGACAGGGGGCTTGGGAGACCCAGTACTTC.